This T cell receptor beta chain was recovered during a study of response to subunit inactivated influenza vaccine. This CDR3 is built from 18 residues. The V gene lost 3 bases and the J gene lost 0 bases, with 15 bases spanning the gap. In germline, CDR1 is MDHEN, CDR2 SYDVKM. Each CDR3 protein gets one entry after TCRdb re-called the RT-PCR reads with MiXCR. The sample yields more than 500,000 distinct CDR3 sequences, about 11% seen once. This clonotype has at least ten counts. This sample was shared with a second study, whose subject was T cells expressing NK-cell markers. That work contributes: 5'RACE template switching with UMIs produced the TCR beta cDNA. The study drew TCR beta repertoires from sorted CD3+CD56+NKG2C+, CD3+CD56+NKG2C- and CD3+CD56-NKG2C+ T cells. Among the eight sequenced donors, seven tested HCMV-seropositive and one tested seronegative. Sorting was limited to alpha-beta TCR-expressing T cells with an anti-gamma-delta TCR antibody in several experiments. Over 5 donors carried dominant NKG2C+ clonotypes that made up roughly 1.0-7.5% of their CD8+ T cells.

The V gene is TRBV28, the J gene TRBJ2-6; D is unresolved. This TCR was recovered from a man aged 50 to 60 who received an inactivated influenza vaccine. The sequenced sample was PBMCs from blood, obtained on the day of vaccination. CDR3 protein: CASSFWQTAVSGANVLTF. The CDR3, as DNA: TGTGCCAGCAGTTTTTGGCAGACTGCAGTCTCTGGGGCCAACGTCCTGACTTTC. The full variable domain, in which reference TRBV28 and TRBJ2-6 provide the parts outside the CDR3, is DVKVTQSSRYLVKRTGEKVFLECVQDMDHENMFWYRQDPGLGLRLIYFSYDVKMKEKGDIPEGYSVSREKKERFSLILESASTNQTSMYLCASSFWQTAVSGANVLTFGAGSRLTVL.